The 26 T cell receptor beta chains presented below share a single source sample, sequenced in a study of control samples from healthy donors and cancer patients. Some clones are missing from TCRdb's copy, which holds only in-frame ones; the method was immunoSEQ multiplex PCR. The sample includes about 130,000 clones, about 90% seen only once; the top ten take around 2%. Specimen: blood. The receptor source for this set is a man aged 18 to 29 in good health.

The chain uses TRBV10-3 and TRBJ2-7, with TRBD2 matching 9 bases. The CDR3 has 15 residues. CDR1 is ENHRY and CDR2 is SYGVKD in the germline V gene. J was trimmed by 5 bases and V by 3 bases; bases with no gene match: 8. In nucleotides, the CDR3 is TGTGCCATCAGTGAACCAGGTAGCGGGAGAGACGAGCAGTACTTC. Translation: CAISEPGSGRDEQYF.

This clone was picked up one time. V is TRBV5-8 and J is TRBJ2-1; 8 bases agree with TRBD1. CDR3 length: 14 residues. Per germline, CDR1 SGHTS and CDR2 YDEGEE. J gave up 8 bases and V 0 bases, and 4 bases lay outside the gene matches. CDR3 sequence (DNA): TGTGCCAGCAGCTTGGGGACAGGGACGCATGAGCAGTTCTTC. Translated, it gives CASSLGTGTHEQFF.

This clone was recorded once. The rearrangement uses TRBV6-2 or TRBV6-3 and TRBJ1-4, with D unresolved. CDR1 and CDR2 (germline): MNHEY, SVGEGT. Trimming pared 0 bases from V and 5 bases from J, leaving 7 bases between. The CDR3 is 14 amino acids. CDR3 nucleotides: TGTGCCAGCAGTTACTCCCAGAGGAATGAAAAACTGTTTTTT. Its protein product is CASSYSQRNEKLFF.

The chain is built from TRBV24-1 and TRBJ2-1; 7 bases fit TRBD1. Looked up from germline, CDR1 is KGHDR and CDR2 is SFDVKD. CDR3 length: 16 amino acids. After removal of 5 bases from V and 6 bases from J, the junction contained 12 bases not matched to a gene. The CDR3 bases are TGTGCCACCAGTGCGTACAGCCGGGACAGACGCAATGAGCAGTTCTTC. Protein: CATSAYSRDRRNEQFF.

This clone came up once. The chain is built from TRBV11-2 and TRBJ2-7; the D is unclear. The CDR3 extends over 11 amino acids. Germline CDR1 reads SGHAT; CDR2 reads FQNNGV. Trimming left V 1 base short and J 6 bases short, with 4 bases between. CDR3 in amino acids: CASSLVSEQYF. The CDR3 DNA sequence: TGTGCCAGCAGCTTAGTCAGCGAGCAGTACTTC. Variable domain in full (rest from reference TRBV11-2 and TRBJ2-7): EAGVAQSPRYKIIEKRQSVAFWCNPISGHATLYWYQQILGQGPKLLIQFQNNGVVDDSQLPKDRFSAERLKGVDSTLKIQPAKLEDSAVYLCASSLVSEQYFGPGTRLTVT.

CDR3 region: CASSERGPDTEAFF. Here the CDR3 DNA reads TGTGCCAGCAGTGAAAGGGGACCCGACACTGAAGCTTTCTTT. The chain carries TRBV6-1 and TRBJ1-1; D is possibly TRBD1 (5 bases). Trimming shortened V by 2 bases and J by 3 bases, and 10 bases separated the two germline ends. CDR3 length equals 14 residues. Germline V gene data show CDR1 as MNHNS and CDR2 as SASEGT.

The chain joins TRBV3-1 (or the pseudogene TRBV3-2) to TRBJ1-6; TRBD1 is a possible D gene (5 bases). Germline CDR1 LGHDT, CDR2 YNNKEL (reference sequence). The CDR3 spans 15 residues. V shed 1 base and J shed 8 bases, with 12 bases lying between them. CDR3: CASSQATSGYSPLHF. In nucleotides, the CDR3 is TGTGCCAGCAGCCAAGCTACGTCAGGGTATTCACCCCTCCACTTT.

J is TRBJ2-1 and V is TRBV5-6, with TRBD2 identical over 12 bases. J gave up 7 bases and V 2 bases, and 4 bases lay outside the gene matches. Germline CDR1 is SGHDT and CDR2 is YYEEEE. This CDR3 has 15 amino acids. CDR3 DNA: TGTGCCAGCAGCTTCCGGACTAGCGGGAAGAATGAGCAGTTCTTC. Translation gives CASSFRTSGKNEQFF.

The chain carries TRBV19 and TRBJ1-5; D possibly corresponds to TRBD1 (5 bases). CDR3 size: 16 residues. In germline, CDR1 is LNHDA, CDR2 SQIVND (reference sequence). Trimming pared 8 bases from V and 0 bases from J, leaving 17 bases between. CDR3 sequence: CASQEGTGYSNQPQHF. The CDR3 coding sequence is TGTGCCAGTCAGGAGGGGACGGGGTATAGCAATCAGCCCCAGCATTTT.

The chain recombines TRBV7-2 with TRBJ2-1, with TRBD2 identical over 9 bases. With V trimmed by 1 base and J by 9 bases, 19 bases remained unmatched. The germline V gene has CDR1 SGHTA and CDR2 FQGNSA. The CDR3 contains 19 residues. This CDR3 reads CASSLEVGPSGTTDGEQFF. CDR3 in DNA: TGTGCCAGCAGCTTAGAGGTCGGGCCTAGCGGGACAACCGACGGTGAGCAGTTCTTC.

This sequence joins TRBV3-1 (or the pseudogene TRBV3-2) and TRBJ2-5; 14 nucleotides match TRBD2. CDR3 size: 18 residues. Germline V gene lookup returns CDR1 LGHDT and CDR2 YNNKEL (reference sequence). V gave up 5 bases and J gave up 4 bases; unmatched junction bases: 12. The CDR3 sequence is CASSFQPGLAGEVETQYF. CDR3 sequence (DNA): TGTGCCAGCAGCTTCCAACCGGGACTAGCGGGAGAGGTAGAGACCCAGTACTTC.

The chain couples TRBV30 to TRBJ2-2; D might be TRBD1 (5 bases). The CDR3 spans 13 residues. With 5 bases removed from V and 4 bases from J, the gap between germline ends came to 11 bases. The germline V gene encodes CDR1 GTSNPN and CDR2 SVGIG (reference sequence). The CDR3 bases are TGTGCCTGGGGGGCGTCTACCACCGGGGAGCTGTTTTTT. This sequence encodes CAWGASTTGELFF.

The CDR3 coding sequence is TGTGCCAGCAGCTTGGCGTCTTCGGCCGGACAGTCTAACTATGGCTACACCTTC. It specifies CASSLASSAGQSNYGYTF. V gene TRBV5-6 combines with J gene TRBJ1-2; TRBD1 might be the D (6 bases). The CDR3 runs 18 residues. The V end lost 0 bases, the J end lost 0 bases, and 18 bases lay between the germline ends. The germline gives CDR1 SGHDT, CDR2 YYEEEE.

CDR3 residues: CASSPDLRGTDTQYF. CDR3 DNA sequence: TGTGCCAGCAGCCCGGACTTAAGGGGCACAGATACGCAGTATTTT. This chain joins TRBV7-2 and TRBJ2-3, with D perhaps matching TRBD2 (5 bases). The V gene's germline CDR1 is SGHTA and CDR2 FQGNSA. The CDR3 sequence is 15 residues long. V dropped 5 bases and J dropped 1 base, with 13 bases sitting between them. Full variable domain (rest looked up from reference TRBV7-2 and TRBJ2-3): GAGVSQSPSNKVTEKGKDVELRCDPISGHTALYWYRQSLGQGLEFLIYFQGNSAPDKSGLPSDRFSAERTGGSVSTLTIQRTQQEDSAVYLCASSPDLRGTDTQYFGPGTRLTVL.

This chain connects TRBV4-1 to TRBJ1-2, with unresolved D. The CDR3 has 15 residues. V dropped 2 bases and J dropped 2 bases, with 12 bases sitting between them. The V gene's germline CDR1 is MGHRA and CDR2 YSYEKL. The CDR3 protein is CASSQSEGTNYGYTF. The CDR3 nucleotides are TGCGCCAGCAGCCAAAGTGAGGGAACGAACTATGGCTACACCTTC.

The CDR3 loop is CASSQDINQPQHF. CDR3 bases: TGCGCCAGCAGCCAAGATATAAATCAGCCCCAGCATTTT. The chain is built from TRBV4-3 and TRBJ1-5; no firm D call. The CDR3 runs 13 residues. CDR1 LGHNA and CDR2 YSLEER come from the germline V gene. V gave up 0 bases and J gave up 4 bases, with 4 bases separating them.

J is TRBJ2-1 and V is TRBV9, with 12 bases matching TRBD2. CDR3 length: 15 amino acids. The trim removed 2 bases at V and 8 bases at J, leaving 5 bases unmatched. In germline, CDR1 is SGDLS, CDR2 YYNGEE. DNA of the CDR3: TGTGCCAGCAGCGTTCTGGCTAGCGGGGGGGATGAGCAGTTCTTC. Amino acids: CASSVLASGGDEQFF. Based on the CDR3 plus reference TRBV9 and TRBJ2-1, the full variable domain is DSGVTQTPKHLITATGQRVTLRCSPRSGDLSVYWYQQSLDQGLQFLIQYYNGEERAKGNILERFSAQQFPDLHSELNLSSLELGDSALYFCASSVLASGGDEQFFGPGTRLTVL.

The chain is built from TRBV6-6 and TRBJ1-2; D gene uncertain. The CDR3 sequence is 13 residues long. Deletions cut 11 bases from V and 7 bases from J, with 20 bases between. Looked up from germline, CDR1 is MNHNY and CDR2 is SVGAGI (reference sequence). The CDR3 nucleotides read TGTGCCTTAGAGGCCAGCAGGCTCCCTGGCTACACCTTC. Its translation: CALEASRLPGYTF.

The CDR3 region has the DNA TGTGCCACCAGCACTTCTCGGACAGGGCGAAACACTGAAGCTTTCTTT. Translation gives CATSTSRTGRNTEAFF. The V gene is TRBV15, the J gene TRBJ1-1; 8 nucleotides match TRBD1. V shed 4 bases, J shed 2 bases, and the junction held 9 bases outside the gene matches. CDR1 LNHNV and CDR2 YYDKDF come from the germline V gene (reference sequence). This CDR3 comprises 16 residues.

This sequence joins TRBV28 and TRBJ1-5, with D unclear. This CDR3 comprises 13 residues. Germline V gene sequence: CDR1 MDHEN, CDR2 SYDVKM. V lost 4 bases and J lost 4, with 8 bases in between. Written as DNA, the CDR3 is TGTGCCAGCAGTTCCCTGGAGAATCAGCCCCAGCATTTT. Its translation: CASSSLENQPQHF.

The chain couples TRBV27 to TRBJ1-5; the match to TRBD1 covers 8 bases. CDR1 and CDR2 from the germline V gene are MNHEY and SMNVEV (reference sequence). The CDR3 is 13 residues long. V lost 6 bases to trimming and J lost 2 bases; unmatched junction nucleotides: 0. The CDR3 region has the DNA TGTGCCAGCAGGGGACAGGGCAATCAGCCCCAGCATTTT. Residues: CASRGQGNQPQHF.

The chain carries TRBV5-4 and TRBJ2-4; unclear D gene. Trimming pared 3 bases from V and 0 bases from J, leaving 7 bases between. Germline-derived CDR1 and CDR2 are SGHNT and YYREEE (reference sequence). The CDR3 covers 14 residues. CDR3 loop: CASSSREAKNIQYF. CDR3 in DNA: TGTGCCAGCAGCTCTCGCGAAGCCAAAAACATTCAGTACTTC.

This sequence joins TRBV14 and TRBJ1-6; a possible D gene is TRBD1 (5 bases). The CDR3 contains 14 residues. Trimming left V 4 bases short and J 6 bases short, with 10 bases between. Germline loops: CDR1 SGHDN, CDR2 FVKESK. The CDR3 reads CASSPNRPNSPLHF. As DNA, the CDR3 is TGTGCCAGCAGCCCGAACAGGCCTAATTCACCCCTCCACTTT.

This clone was seen a single time. V and J are TRBV30 and TRBJ1-2, with 8 bases identical to TRBD1. V trimming: 3 bases; J trimming: 5 bases; junction bases outside the gene matches: 8. Germline CDR1 reads GTSNPN; CDR2 reads SVGIG (reference sequence). The CDR3 length is 14 residues. CDR3 nucleotides: TGTGCCTGGAGGGGACAGGCCCGATCGTATGGCTACACCTTC. Translating it yields CAWRGQARSYGYTF.

The V gene is TRBV9, the J gene TRBJ1-1, with a weak D call TRBD1 (5 bases). Trimming pared 1 base from V and 5 bases from J, leaving 15 bases between. The CDR3 covers 15 residues. Germline V gene sequence: CDR1 SGDLS, CDR2 YYNGEE. The chain's CDR3 is CASSVRIQGGTEAFF. CDR3 DNA: TGTGCCAGCAGCGTAAGAATTCAGGGAGGAACTGAAGCTTTCTTT.

This chain links TRBV19 with TRBJ1-1; 10 nucleotides line up with TRBD1. There are 16 residues in the CDR3. V was pared by 5 bases and J by 6 bases, with 12 bases of the junction left unmatched. Per germline, CDR1 LNHDA and CDR2 SQIVND (reference sequence). The CDR3 DNA follows: TGTGCCAGTAGTTATGGGACAGGGGTCTATTTATCTGAAGCTTTCTTT. This codes for CASSYGTGVYLSEAFF.